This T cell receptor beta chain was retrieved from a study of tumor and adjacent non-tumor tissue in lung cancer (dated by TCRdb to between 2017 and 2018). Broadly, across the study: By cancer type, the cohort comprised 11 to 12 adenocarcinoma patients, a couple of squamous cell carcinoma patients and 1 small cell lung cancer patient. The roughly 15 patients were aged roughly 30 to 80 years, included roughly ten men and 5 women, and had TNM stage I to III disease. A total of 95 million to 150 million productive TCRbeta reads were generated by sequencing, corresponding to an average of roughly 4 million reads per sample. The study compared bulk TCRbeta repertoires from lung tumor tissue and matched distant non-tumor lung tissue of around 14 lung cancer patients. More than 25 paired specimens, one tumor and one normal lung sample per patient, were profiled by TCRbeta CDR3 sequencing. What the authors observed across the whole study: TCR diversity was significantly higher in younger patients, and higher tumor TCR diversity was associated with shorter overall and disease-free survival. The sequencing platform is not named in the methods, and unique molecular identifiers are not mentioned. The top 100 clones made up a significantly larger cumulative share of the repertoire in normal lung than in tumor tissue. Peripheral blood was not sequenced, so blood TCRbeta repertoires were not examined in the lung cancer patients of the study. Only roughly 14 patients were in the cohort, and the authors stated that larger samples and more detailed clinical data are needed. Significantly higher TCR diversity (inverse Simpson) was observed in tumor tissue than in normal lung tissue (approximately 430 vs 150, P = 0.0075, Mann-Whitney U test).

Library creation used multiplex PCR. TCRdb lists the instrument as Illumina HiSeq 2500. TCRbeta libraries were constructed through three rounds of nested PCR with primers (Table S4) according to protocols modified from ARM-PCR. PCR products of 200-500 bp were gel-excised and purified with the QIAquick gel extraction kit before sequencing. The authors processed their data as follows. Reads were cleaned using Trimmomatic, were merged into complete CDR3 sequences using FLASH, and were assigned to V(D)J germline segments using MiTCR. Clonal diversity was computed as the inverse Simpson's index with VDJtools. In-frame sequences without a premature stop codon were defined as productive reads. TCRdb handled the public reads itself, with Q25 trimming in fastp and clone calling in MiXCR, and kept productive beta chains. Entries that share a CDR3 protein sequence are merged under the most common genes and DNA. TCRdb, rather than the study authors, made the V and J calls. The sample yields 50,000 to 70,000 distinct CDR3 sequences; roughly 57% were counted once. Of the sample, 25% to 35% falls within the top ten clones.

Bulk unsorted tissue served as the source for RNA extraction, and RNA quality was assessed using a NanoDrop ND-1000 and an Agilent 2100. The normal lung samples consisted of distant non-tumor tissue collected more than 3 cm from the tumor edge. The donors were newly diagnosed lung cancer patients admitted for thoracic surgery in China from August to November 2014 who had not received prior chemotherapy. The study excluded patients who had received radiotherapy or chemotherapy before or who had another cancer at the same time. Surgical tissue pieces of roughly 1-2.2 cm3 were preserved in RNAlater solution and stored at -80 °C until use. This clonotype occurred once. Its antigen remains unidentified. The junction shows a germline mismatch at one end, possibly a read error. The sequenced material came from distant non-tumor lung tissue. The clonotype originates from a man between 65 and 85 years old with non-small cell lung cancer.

The sequence in DNA is TGCACCAGCAGCCTGACGCAGGGGGGGGAGCAGTACTTC. Translated, it reads CTSSLTQGGEQYF. This chain is built from TRBV5-1 and TRBJ2-7; the D gene may be TRBD1 or TRBD2, since each aligns over 7 bases. CDR1 and CDR2 are read off the germline V gene as SGHRS and YFSETQ. CDR3 length: 13 amino acids, cysteine to phenylalanine. The kept DNA is CDR3 alone, 39 bases in frame from the first base.